Sequencing of this TCR beta chain was carried out in a study of T cell changes during pregnancy in multiple sclerosis. The CDR3 is made up of 15 amino acids. V was clipped by 3 bases and J by 3 bases, with 15 bases between them. CDR1 and CDR2 from the germline V gene are MNHNS and SASEGT. Data came from immunoSEQ multiplex PCR; TCRdb stores just in-frame clones and leaves some out. This sample yields tens of thousands of clones, of which 92% are seen a single time; 0.45% to 0.65% belongs to the top ten. The sequence was obtained from a female donor with multiple sclerosis, enrolled in a pregnancy study. The genes are TRBV6-1 and TRBJ2-7; a weak D match, TRBD1 (7 bases). The specimen comprised CD4+ T cells from peripheral blood mononuclear cells, sampled after pregnancy. CDR3 DNA sequence: TGTGCCAGCAGTGAGGCGGGACAGAGGATCTACGAGCAGTACTTC. Residues: CASSEAGQRIYEQYF.